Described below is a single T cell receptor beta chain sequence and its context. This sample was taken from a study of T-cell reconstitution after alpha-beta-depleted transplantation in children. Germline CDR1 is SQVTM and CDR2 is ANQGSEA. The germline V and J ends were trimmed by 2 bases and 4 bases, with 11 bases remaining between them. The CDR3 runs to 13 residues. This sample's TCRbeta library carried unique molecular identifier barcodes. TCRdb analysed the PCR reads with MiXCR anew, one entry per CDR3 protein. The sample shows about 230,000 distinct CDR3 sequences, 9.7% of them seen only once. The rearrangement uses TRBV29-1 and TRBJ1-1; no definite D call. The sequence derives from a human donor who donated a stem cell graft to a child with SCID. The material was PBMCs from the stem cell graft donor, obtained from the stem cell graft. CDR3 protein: CSVESGRGTEAFF. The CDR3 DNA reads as TGCAGCGTTGAAAGTGGCCGGGGCACTGAAGCTTTCTTT. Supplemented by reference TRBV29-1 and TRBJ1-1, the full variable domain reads SAVISQKPSRDICQRGTSLTIQCQVDSQVTMMFWYRQQPGQSLTLIATANQGSEATYESGFVIDKFPISRPNLTFSTLTVSNMSPEDSSIYLCSVESGRGTEAFFGQGTRLTVV.